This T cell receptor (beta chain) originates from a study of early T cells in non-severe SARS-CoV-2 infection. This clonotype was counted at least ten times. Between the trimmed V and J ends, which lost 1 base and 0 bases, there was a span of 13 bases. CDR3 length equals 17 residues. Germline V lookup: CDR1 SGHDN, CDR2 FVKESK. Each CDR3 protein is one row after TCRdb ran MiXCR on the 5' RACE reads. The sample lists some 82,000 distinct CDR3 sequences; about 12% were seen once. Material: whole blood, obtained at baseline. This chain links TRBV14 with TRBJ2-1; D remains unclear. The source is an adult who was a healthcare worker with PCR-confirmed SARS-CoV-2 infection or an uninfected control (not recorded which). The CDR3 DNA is TGTGCCAGCAGCCAAGGTAGGGCGGCCAGCTCCTACAATGAGCAGTTCTTC. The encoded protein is CASSQGRAASSYNEQFF. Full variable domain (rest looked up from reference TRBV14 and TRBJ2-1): EAGVTQFPSHSVIEKGQTVTLRCDPISGHDNLYWYRRVMGKEIKFLLHFVKESKQDESGMPNNRFLAERTGGTYSTLKVQPAELEDSGVYFCASSQGRAASSYNEQFFGPGTRLTVL.